This T cell receptor (beta chain) was recovered during a study of blood T cell repertoires in COVID-19. Study information: COVID-19 samples collected from the United States, Italy and Spain covered acute and convalescent phases.

The CDR3 has 15 residues. The V segment lost 3 bases and the J segment 5 bases; nucleotides outside the gene matches: 7. Germline CDR1 ENHRY, CDR2 SYGVKD. The method was immunoSEQ multiplex PCR; TCRdb's version includes in-frame clones alone and lacks a portion of them. The sample records 310,000 or so clones, approximately 90% being singletons. Source material: PBMCs or T cells enriched from blood (not recorded which). V is TRBV10-3 and J is TRBJ2-3; TRBD1 agrees at 8 bases. The sequence came from a woman in her thirties who had recovered from COVID-19. The CDR3 reads CAISEDGRGRDTQYF. CDR3 coding DNA: TGTGCCATCAGTGAAGATGGCAGGGGGCGAGATACGCAGTATTTT.